This T cell receptor beta chain came from a study of blood T cell repertoires in COVID-19. Study overall: Sites across the United States, Italy and Spain contributed samples from acute and convalescent COVID-19. T cells, B-cell-depleted T cells, or PBMCs supplied cDNA or gDNA.

Source study methods: Counts of nucleated cells, estimated from reference gene primer amplification, were obtained. TCRdb's table, derived via immunoSEQ multiplex PCR, lists solely in-frame clones and lacks some. V, J and clone size were drawn from that table, and D and trimming were deduced from the DNA. The table has approximately 250,000 clones, around four fifths seen once. In its sample, this clone was seen once. Trimming took off 6 bases at V and 1 base at J, with 10 bases between the two ends. Germline V gene data show CDR1 as SGHVS and CDR2 as FQNEAQ. The CDR3 spans 13 residues. V and J are TRBV7-8 and TRBJ2-7, with a weak D call TRBD1 (6 bases). The sequenced material came from peripheral blood. The clonotype comes from a man between 60 and 75 years old who had recovered from COVID-19. The CDR3: CASSWGTSYEQYF. CDR3 nucleotide sequence: TGTGCCAGCAGTTGGGGGACATCCTACGAGCAGTACTTC.